This TCR beta chain derives from a study of preoperative IRX-2 immunotherapy in early breast cancer. The data were produced by immunoSEQ multiplex PCR, yet TCRdb's version contains in-frame clones alone and is incomplete. Seen here are about 38,000 clones, roughly four fifths observed once, and the top ten hold approximately 1.5%. Germline CDR1 and CDR2: SGHNT and YENEEA. V was shortened by 4 bases and J by 3 bases, with 13 bases between the two germline ends. The CDR3 runs 15 residues. Treatment noted: preoperative locoregional IRX-2 cytokine immunotherapy. Preoperative locoregional IRX-2 cytokine immunotherapy was tested in the phase Ib source study.

The V gene is TRBV11-3, the J gene TRBJ2-1; a possible D gene is TRBD1 (5 bases). The source was lymph node tissue, collected after IRX-2 immunotherapy. The TCR was taken from a human donor with breast cancer. The CDR3 nucleotides read TGTGCCAGCAGCTCAGTGGGGCAGGGCTACAATGAGCAGTTCTTC. It yields the protein CASSSVGQGYNEQFF.